This entry lists 30 T cell receptor beta chains sequenced from one sample in a study of blood T cell repertoires in COVID-19. Sequencing used immunoSEQ multiplex PCR; TCRdb keeps in-frame clones, though not all of them. The sample comprises around 69,000 clones, 65% to 90% of which are singletons, and more than 20% rests with the top ten. Sample: peripheral blood. These receptors originate from a man aged 50 to 60 with acute or convalescent COVID-19.

The rearrangement uses TRBV2 and TRBJ1-4; 10 bases match TRBD1. The length of the CDR3 is 15 residues. Germline CDR1 is SNHLY and CDR2 is FYNNEI. After removal of 6 bases from V and 7 bases from J, the junction contained 8 bases not matched to a gene. DNA for the CDR3: TGTGCCAGCAGACCAGGACAGGGGGGTGGTGAAAAACTGTTTTTT. As protein: CASRPGQGGGEKLFF.

The genes are TRBV6-5 and TRBJ1-6; 11 nucleotides match TRBD1. V lost 5 bases to trimming and J lost 9 bases; unmatched junction nucleotides: 6. The CDR3 consists of 15 residues. CDR1 is MNHEY and CDR2 is SVGAGI in the germline V gene. CDR3 loop: CASSPRGTGGSPLHF. DNA of the CDR3: TGTGCCAGCAGTCCGAGGGGGACAGGGGGTTCACCCCTCCACTTT.

In its sample, this clone was seen once. V is TRBV10-1 and J is TRBJ1-1, with no clear D. Germline CDR1 WNHNN, CDR2 SYGVQD (reference sequence). The CDR3 is made up of 13 amino acids. The V gene lost 6 bases and the J gene lost 5 bases, with 13 bases spanning the gap. The CDR3 region has the DNA TGCGCCAGCAGCAGGACTGATGGAACTGAAGCTTTCTTT. It is translated as CASSRTDGTEAFF.

This chain uses TRBV2 with TRBJ2-2; 10 nucleotides line up with TRBD1. The CDR3 is 16 residues long. The V and J ends lost 3 bases and 5 bases, in that order; junction bases with no gene match: 6. Germline V gene lookup returns CDR1 SNHLY and CDR2 FYNNEI. Here the CDR3 DNA reads TGTGCCAGCAGTGACCCAGGGACAGGGGAAACCGGGGAGCTGTTTTTT. This translates into CASSDPGTGETGELFF. Based on the CDR3 plus reference TRBV2 and TRBJ2-2, the full variable domain is EPEVTQTPSHQVTQMGQEVILRCVPISNHLYFYWYRQILGQKVEFLVSFYNNEISEKSEIFDDQFSVERPDGSNFTLKIRSTKLEDSAMYFCASSDPGTGETGELFFGEGSRLTVL.

The rearrangement joins TRBV5-6 to TRBJ2-5; possibly TRBD1 for D (5 bases). V lost 2 bases and J 7 bases, leaving 15 bases between the germline ends. Germline V lookup: CDR1 SGHDT, CDR2 YYEEEE. The length of the CDR3 is 14 residues. CDR3 bases: TGTGCCAGCAGCTTCCTAGACGGACACAGGACCCAGTACTTC. It codes for CASSFLDGHRTQYF.

This rearrangement joins TRBV5-1 to TRBJ2-1; 9 bases are a match to TRBD1. The CDR3 has 16 amino acids. Trimming at V came to 4 bases and at J to 5 bases, leaving 10 bases not matched to a gene. Germline CDR1 reads SGHRS; CDR2 reads YFSETQ. Written as DNA, the CDR3 is TGCGCCAGCAGCCTTAGCACCGGGACAGGGAACAATGAGCAGTTCTTC. Translation gives CASSLSTGTGNNEQFF.

The V gene is TRBV19, the J gene TRBJ2-3; 8 bases match TRBD1. Germline V lookup: CDR1 LNHDA, CDR2 SQIVND (reference sequence). J gave up 1 base and V 6 bases, and 6 bases lay outside the gene matches. The CDR3 covers 15 residues. For the CDR3, the DNA is TGTGCCAGTAGGGACCTACAGGGGGGCACAGATACGCAGTATTTT. Residues: CASRDLQGGTDTQYF.

The chain joins TRBV19 to TRBJ2-7; tentative D call: TRBD1 (5 bases). The CDR3 loop spans 14 amino acids. From germline, CDR1 is LNHDA and CDR2 SQIVND (reference sequence). V gave up 5 bases and J gave up 0 bases, with 11 bases separating them. CDR3 protein: CASSPSTGSYEQYF. CDR3 in DNA: TGTGCCAGTAGTCCCTCAACAGGCTCCTACGAGCAGTACTTC.

This clone was observed a handful of times. The rearrangement joins TRBV2 to TRBJ1-2; D gene uncertain. From germline, CDR1 is SNHLY and CDR2 FYNNEI. Trimming stripped 7 bases from V and 1 base from J, with 10 bases between. There are 13 residues in the CDR3. The CDR3 bases are TGTGCCAGCACCCTCGGAGTTAACTATGGCTACACCTTC. It codes for CASTLGVNYGYTF.

V is TRBV15 and J is TRBJ1-1, with D possibly TRBD1 on 5 matching bases. The V gene lost 1 base and the J gene lost 1 base, with 10 bases spanning the gap. The CDR3 totals 15 residues. Germline V CDR1 and CDR2: LNHNV, YYDKDF (reference sequence). The CDR3 nucleotides read TGTGCCACCAGCAGAGGGGGGGAAGAGAACACTGAAGCTTTCTTT. Translated: CATSRGGEENTEAFF.

This chain links TRBV2 with TRBJ1-1; 7 bases map to TRBD1. Germline V gene sequence: CDR1 SNHLY, CDR2 FYNNEI. This CDR3 has 14 amino acids. V was pared by 6 bases and J by 1 base, with 5 bases of the junction left unmatched. CDR3 region: CASSTNRGNTEAFF. DNA for the CDR3: TGTGCCAGCAGCACTAACAGGGGGAACACTGAAGCTTTCTTT.

This clone is large. V is TRBV2 and J is TRBJ2-6; the match to TRBD2 covers 11 bases. Per the germline V gene, CDR1 is SNHLY and CDR2 is FYNNEI. There are 20 residues in the CDR3. The trim removed 2 bases at V and 0 bases at J, leaving 9 bases unmatched. The CDR3 here is CASSENPTSGAYSGANVLTF. CDR3 DNA sequence: TGTGCCAGCAGTGAAAACCCGACTAGCGGGGCATACTCTGGGGCCAACGTCCTGACTTTC.

CDR3 loop: CASRRGPNTGELFF. The CDR3 DNA sequence: TGTGCCAGTAGGAGGGGGCCGAACACCGGGGAGCTGTTTTTT. The V and J genes are TRBV19 and TRBJ2-2, with 7 bases aligning to TRBD1. Trimming took 6 bases from V and 0 from J; bases not matched to a gene: 1. The CDR3 is 14 amino acids. Germline assignment: CDR1 LNHDA and CDR2 SQIVND (reference sequence).

The chain combines TRBV7-3 with TRBJ2-2; TRBD2 agrees at 8 bases. Germline CDR1 SGHTA, CDR2 FQGTGA. The CDR3 runs to 19 residues. V was clipped by 3 bases and J by 2 bases; unmatched bases: 14. CDR3 loop: CASSLGPRRRGGNTGELFF. CDR3 coding DNA: TGTGCCAGCAGCTTGGGGCCCCGCCGACGGGGGGGCAACACCGGGGAGCTGTTTTTT.

V gene TRBV30 combines with J gene TRBJ1-3; maybe TRBD1 (5 bases). Germline-derived CDR1 and CDR2 are GTSNPN and SVGIG (reference sequence). This CDR3 region has 12 residues. Trimming shortened V by 5 bases and J by 0 bases, and 5 bases separated the two germline ends. The CDR3 DNA sequence: TGTGCCTGGCAGGGCTCTGGAAACACCATATATTTT. This encodes CAWQGSGNTIYF.

The chain couples TRBV7-8 to TRBJ2-5; tentative D call: TRBD1 (6 bases). The CDR3 has 13 residues. V lost 2 bases and J lost 7, with 11 bases in between. The germline gives CDR1 SGHVS, CDR2 FQNEAQ. The CDR3 reads CASSLQGSRTQYF. Here the CDR3 DNA reads TGTGCCAGCAGCTTACAGGGGTCTAGGACCCAGTACTTC. The variable domain in full, completed from reference TRBV7-8 and TRBJ2-5, reads GAGVSQSPRYKVAKRGQDVALRCDPISGHVSLFWYQQALGQGPEFLTYFQNEAQLDKSGLPSDRFFAERPEGSVSTLKIQRTQQEDSAVYLCASSLQGSRTQYFGPGTRLLVL.

Turning to this clone: A clone one base away is much larger, so this may be a read error. The rearrangement joins TRBV11-2 to TRBJ1-2, with 7 positions matching TRBD1. CDR1 and CDR2 from the germline V gene are SGHAT and FQNNGV. The CDR3 consists of 13 residues. The V gene end was trimmed by 3 bases and the J gene end by 4 bases; junction bases not matched to a gene: 2. The CDR3 region is CASSLAGGYGYTF. The CDR3 nucleotides are TGTGCCAGCAGCTTGGCAGGGGGCTATGGCTACACCTTC.

This chain connects TRBV7-2 to TRBJ1-6; weak D call: TRBD1 (5 bases). V gave up 5 bases and J gave up 7 bases, with 15 bases separating them. In germline, CDR1 is SGHTA, CDR2 FQGNSA. The CDR3 consists of 15 residues. DNA of the CDR3: TGTGCCAGCAGCCTAGTCCAGCGGGGCAATTCACCCCTCCACTTT. Protein: CASSLVQRGNSPLHF.

V is TRBV27 and J is TRBJ2-1; 8 nucleotides line up with TRBD1. The trim removed 9 bases at V and 7 bases at J, leaving 5 bases unmatched. The CDR3 has 12 amino acids. Germline lookup yields CDR1 MNHEY and CDR2 SMNVEV (reference sequence). For the CDR3, the DNA is TGTGCCAGTTCCGGGACAGGTAATGAGCAGTTCTTC. Translated, it gives CASSGTGNEQFF.

V and J are TRBV15 and TRBJ1-1; 9 bases align to TRBD1. V lost 6 bases and J lost 8; bases outside the gene matches: 7. CDR1 and CDR2 from the germline V gene are LNHNV and YYDKDF (reference sequence). The CDR3 contains 13 residues. The CDR3 here is CATRFGQGQEAFF. For the CDR3, the DNA is TGTGCCACCAGGTTCGGACAGGGGCAAGAAGCTTTCTTT.

The chain links TRBV20-1 to TRBJ1-3, with D unresolved. Per germline, CDR1 DFQATT and CDR2 SNEGSKA (reference sequence). The CDR3 spans 11 residues. Trimming removed 6 bases at V and 4 bases at J, with 7 bases between. The CDR3, as DNA: TGCAGTGCGGGAGCCGGAAACACCATATATTTT. Its translation: CSAGAGNTIYF.

The V gene is TRBV5-1, the J gene TRBJ2-1; TRBD2 aligns across 7 bases. CDR1 is SGHRS and CDR2 is YFSETQ in the germline V gene. V shed 4 bases and J 6 bases; nucleotides not matched to a gene: 10. The CDR3 has 15 amino acids. This CDR3 reads CASSRGEGGLNEQFF. The CDR3 DNA is TGCGCCAGCAGCCGCGGGGAGGGAGGGCTCAATGAGCAGTTCTTC.

V usage is TRBV3-1 (or the pseudogene TRBV3-2) and J usage is TRBJ1-2; 8 bases agree with TRBD1. The CDR3 has 16 residues. Looked up from germline, CDR1 is LGHDT and CDR2 is YNNKEL (reference sequence). V shed 0 bases and J 6 bases; nucleotides not matched to a gene: 9. The DNA for the CDR3 is TGTGCCAGCAGCCAAGAGTATAACAGGGGGGCTGATGGCTACACCTTC. Translation gives CASSQEYNRGADGYTF.

The chain is built from TRBV7-2 and TRBJ2-2; D is unclear. Germline lookup yields CDR1 SGHTA and CDR2 FQGNSA. CDR3 length equals 13 residues. Trimming pared 3 bases from V and 7 bases from J, leaving 9 bases between. The CDR3 DNA is TGTGCCAGCAGCTTGTTCCTAGGCGGGGAGCTGTTTTTT. Translation gives CASSLFLGGELFF.

The J gene is TRBJ2-7, the V gene TRBV24-1, with D perhaps matching TRBD1 (6 bases). The ends were cut back, 7 bases at V and 0 bases at J, with 9 bases in the middle. Germline values: CDR1 KGHDR, CDR2 SFDVKD. The CDR3 length is 13 residues. The CDR3 coding sequence is TGTGCCACCAGCGACAGGAACTCCTACGAGCAGTACTTC. Amino acid sequence: CATSDRNSYEQYF.

J is TRBJ2-3 and V is TRBV7-9, with D hard to call. The germline V gene encodes CDR1 SEHNR and CDR2 FQNEAQ (reference sequence). The V and J ends lost 5 bases and 0 bases respectively, with 3 bases between them. The CDR3 extends over 12 amino acids. The CDR3 nucleotides are TGTGCCAGCAGCCCTAGCACAGATACGCAGTATTTT. Protein product: CASSPSTDTQYF.

The chain links TRBV13 to TRBJ2-5; a possible D gene is TRBD2 (6 bases). Per the germline V gene, CDR1 is PRHDT and CDR2 is FYEKMQ (reference sequence). The CDR3 contains 17 residues. V lost 4 bases and J lost 1, with 19 bases in between. CDR3 in DNA: TGTGCCAGCAGCTCGCTCAAGGACGGGGGTGTCCAAGAGACCCAGTACTTC. Translation: CASSSLKDGGVQETQYF. The full variable domain, its missing parts supplied by reference TRBV13 and TRBJ2-5, is AAGVIQSPRHLIKEKRETATLKCYPIPRHDTVYWYQQGPGQDPQFLISFYEKMQSDKGSIPDRFSAQQFSDYHSELNMSSLELGDSALYFCASSSLKDGGVQETQYFGPGTRLLVL.

This clone appeared a single time. This chain joins TRBV19 and TRBJ2-5; a weak D match, TRBD2 (6 bases). Trimming left V 3 bases short and J 1 base short, with 15 bases between. Germline lookup yields CDR1 LNHDA and CDR2 SQIVND (reference sequence). The CDR3 sequence is 16 residues long. The CDR3 spells CASSIRQGGGQETQYF. The CDR3 DNA is TGTGCCAGTAGTATTCGTCAGGGAGGAGGCCAAGAGACCCAGTACTTC.

This chain links TRBV27 with TRBJ2-1; D remains ambiguous. CDR1 MNHEY and CDR2 SMNVEV come from the germline V gene (reference sequence). Trimming left V 6 bases short and J 4 bases short, with 7 bases between. CDR3 length: 12 residues. The CDR3 sequence: CASSSFYNEQFF. The CDR3, as DNA: TGTGCCAGCAGCTCCTTTTACAATGAGCAGTTCTTC.

The gene calls are TRBV30 and TRBJ1-2, with TRBD1 matching over 7 bases. The CDR3 is 13 residues long. Germline values: CDR1 GTSNPN, CDR2 SVGIG (reference sequence). J lost 4 bases, V lost 3 bases, and 5 bases had no gene match. CDR3 amino acids: CAWRAGTAYGYTF. The DNA of the CDR3 is TGTGCCTGGAGGGCCGGGACAGCCTATGGCTACACCTTC.